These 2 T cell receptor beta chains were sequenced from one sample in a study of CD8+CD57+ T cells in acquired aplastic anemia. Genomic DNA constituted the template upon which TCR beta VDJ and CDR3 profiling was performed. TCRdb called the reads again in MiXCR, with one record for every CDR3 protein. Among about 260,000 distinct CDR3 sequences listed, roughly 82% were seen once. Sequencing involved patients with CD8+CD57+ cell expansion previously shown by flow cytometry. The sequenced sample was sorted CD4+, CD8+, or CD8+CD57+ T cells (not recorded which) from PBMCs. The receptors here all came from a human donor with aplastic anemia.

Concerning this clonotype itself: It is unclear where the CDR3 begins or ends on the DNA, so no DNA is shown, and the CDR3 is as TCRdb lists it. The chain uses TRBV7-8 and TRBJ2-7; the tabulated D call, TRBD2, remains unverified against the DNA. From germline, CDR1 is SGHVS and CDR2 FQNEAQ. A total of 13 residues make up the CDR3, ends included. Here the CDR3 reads CASSVAGGAEPHF.

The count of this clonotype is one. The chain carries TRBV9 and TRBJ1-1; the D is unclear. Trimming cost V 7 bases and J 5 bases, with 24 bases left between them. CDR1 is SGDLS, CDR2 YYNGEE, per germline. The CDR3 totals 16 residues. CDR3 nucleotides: TGTGCCAGCGGAGTGACTCCCGTCTTCTTCAATACTGAAGCTTTCTTT. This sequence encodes CASGVTPVFFNTEAFF.